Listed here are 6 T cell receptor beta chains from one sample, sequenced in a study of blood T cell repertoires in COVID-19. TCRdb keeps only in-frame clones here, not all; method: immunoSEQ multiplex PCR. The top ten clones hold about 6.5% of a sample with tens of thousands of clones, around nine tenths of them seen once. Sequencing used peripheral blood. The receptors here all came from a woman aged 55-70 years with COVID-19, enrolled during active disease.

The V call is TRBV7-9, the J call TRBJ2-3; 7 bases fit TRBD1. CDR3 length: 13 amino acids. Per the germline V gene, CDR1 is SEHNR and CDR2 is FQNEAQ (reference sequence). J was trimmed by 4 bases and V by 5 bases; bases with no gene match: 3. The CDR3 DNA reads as TGTGCCAGCAGCCCACAGGGGCCAGATACGCAGTATTTT. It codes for CASSPQGPDTQYF.

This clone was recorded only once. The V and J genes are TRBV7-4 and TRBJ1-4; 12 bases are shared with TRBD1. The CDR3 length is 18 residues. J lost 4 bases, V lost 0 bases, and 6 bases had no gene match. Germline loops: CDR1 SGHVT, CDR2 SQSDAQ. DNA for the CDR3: TGTGCCAGCAGCTTAGCTGGGACAGGGGGCGCGGGTAATGAAAAACTGTTTTTT. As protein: CASSLAGTGGAGNEKLFF.

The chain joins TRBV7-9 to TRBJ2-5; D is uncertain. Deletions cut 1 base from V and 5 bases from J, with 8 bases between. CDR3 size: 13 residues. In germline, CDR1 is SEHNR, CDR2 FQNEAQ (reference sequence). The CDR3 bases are TGTGCCAGCAGCTTAGGAGTATCGGAGACCCAGTACTTC. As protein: CASSLGVSETQYF.

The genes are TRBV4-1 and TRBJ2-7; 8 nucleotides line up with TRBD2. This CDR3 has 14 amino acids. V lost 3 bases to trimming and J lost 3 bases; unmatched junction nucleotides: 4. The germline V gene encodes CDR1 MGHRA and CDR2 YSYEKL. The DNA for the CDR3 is TGCGCCAGCAGCCAGGGAACTAGCGGCTACGAGCAGTACTTC. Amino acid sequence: CASSQGTSGYEQYF.

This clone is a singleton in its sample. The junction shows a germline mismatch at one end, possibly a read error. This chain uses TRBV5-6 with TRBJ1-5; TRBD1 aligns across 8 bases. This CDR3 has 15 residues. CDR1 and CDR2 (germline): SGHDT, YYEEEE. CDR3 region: CASSLLSGGKQPQHF. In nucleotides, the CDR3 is TGTGCCAGCAGCTTGTTATCAGGGGGCAAACAGCCCCAGCATTTT.

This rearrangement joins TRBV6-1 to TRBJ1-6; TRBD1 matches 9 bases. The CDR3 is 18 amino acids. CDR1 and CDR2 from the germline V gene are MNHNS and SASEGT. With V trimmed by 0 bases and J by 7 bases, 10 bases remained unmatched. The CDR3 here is CASSEAHLNRGRNSPLHF. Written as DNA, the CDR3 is TGTGCCAGCAGTGAAGCTCACCTAAACAGGGGGCGAAATTCACCCCTCCACTTT.